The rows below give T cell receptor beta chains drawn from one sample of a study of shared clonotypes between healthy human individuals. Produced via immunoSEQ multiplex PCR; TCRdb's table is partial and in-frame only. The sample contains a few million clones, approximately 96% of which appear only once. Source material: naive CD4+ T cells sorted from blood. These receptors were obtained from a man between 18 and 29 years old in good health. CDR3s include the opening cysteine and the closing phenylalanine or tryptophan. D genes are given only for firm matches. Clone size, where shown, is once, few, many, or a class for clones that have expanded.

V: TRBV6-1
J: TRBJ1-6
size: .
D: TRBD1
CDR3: CASKDGTGVNSPLHF
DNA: TGTGCCAGCAAGGACGGGACAGGGGTAAATTCACCCCTCCACTTT

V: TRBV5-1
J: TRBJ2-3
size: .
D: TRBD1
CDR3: CASKPGQNTDTQYF
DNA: TGCGCCAGTAAACCGGGACAGAACACAGATACGCAGTATTTT

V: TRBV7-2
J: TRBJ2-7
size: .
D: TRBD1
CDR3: CASSFGQGPYEQYF
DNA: TGTGCCAGCAGCTTCGGACAGGGGCCCTACGAGCAGTACTTC

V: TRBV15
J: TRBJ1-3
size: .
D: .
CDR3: CATSRRTLSGNTIYF
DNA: TGTGCCACCAGCCGTAGGACATTATCTGGAAACACCATATATTTT

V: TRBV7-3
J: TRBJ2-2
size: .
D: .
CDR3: CASSLQGSNTGELFF
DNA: TGTGCCAGCAGCTTACAGGGGTCGAACACCGGGGAGCTGTTTTTT

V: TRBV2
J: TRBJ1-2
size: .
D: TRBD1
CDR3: CASSRDRGNYGYTF
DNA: TGTGCCAGCAGCCGGGACAGGGGCAACTATGGCTACACCTTC

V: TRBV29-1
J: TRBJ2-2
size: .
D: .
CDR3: CSGDVDTGELFF
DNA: TGCAGCGGGGACGTCGACACCGGGGAGCTGTTTTTT

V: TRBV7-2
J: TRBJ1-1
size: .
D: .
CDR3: CASSLYAGANTEAFF
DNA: TGTGCCAGCAGCTTATATGCGGGGGCGAACACTGAAGCTTTCTTT

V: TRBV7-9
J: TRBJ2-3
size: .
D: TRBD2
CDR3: CASSPPSSGNHRTDTQYF
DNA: TGTGCCAGCAGCCCTCCTTCTAGCGGGAACCATCGCACAGATACGCAGTATTTT

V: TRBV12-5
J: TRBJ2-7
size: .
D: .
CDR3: CASGFGEGPYEQYF
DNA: TGTGCTAGTGGTTTCGGTGAAGGGCCCTACGAGCAGTACTTC

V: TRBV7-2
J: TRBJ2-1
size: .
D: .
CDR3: CASSNAGPNNEQFF
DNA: TGTGCCAGCAGCAACGCGGGACCTAACAATGAGCAGTTCTTC

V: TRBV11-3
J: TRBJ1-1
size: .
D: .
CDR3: CASSLGTETQAFF
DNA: TGTGCCAGCAGCTTAGGGACAGAGACGCAAGCTTTCTTT

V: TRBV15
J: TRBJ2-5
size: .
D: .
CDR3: CATSRARPGVSPQETQYF
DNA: TGTGCCACCAGCAGGGCCCGTCCGGGCGTTAGTCCCCAAGAGACCCAGTACTTC

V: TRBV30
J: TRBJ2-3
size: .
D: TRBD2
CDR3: CAWSVRRTSGSTDTQYF
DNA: TGTGCCTGGAGTGTCCGCAGGACTAGCGGTAGCACAGATACGCAGTATTTT

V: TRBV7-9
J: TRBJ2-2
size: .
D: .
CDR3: CASSLTDKGELFF
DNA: TGTGCCAGCAGCTTAACTGATAAAGGGGAGCTGTTTTTT

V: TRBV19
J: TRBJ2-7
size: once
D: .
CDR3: CASSPGDLSSYEQYF
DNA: TGTGCCAGTAGTCCCGGGGACTTGAGCTCCTACGAGCAGTACTTC

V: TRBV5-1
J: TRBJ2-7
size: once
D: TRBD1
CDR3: CASSLGDRGEQYF
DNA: TGCGCCAGCAGCCTGGGGGACAGGGGCGAGCAGTACTTC

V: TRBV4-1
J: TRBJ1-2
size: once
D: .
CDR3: CASSPWGGSNGYTF
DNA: TGCGCCAGCAGCCCATGGGGGGGGTCGAATGGCTACACCTTC

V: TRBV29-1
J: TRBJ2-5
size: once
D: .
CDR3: CSVELGSETQYF
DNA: TGCAGCGTTGAATTGGGCTCGGAGACCCAGTACTTC

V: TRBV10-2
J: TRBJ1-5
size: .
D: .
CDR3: CASSETAKPVQPQHF
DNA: TGCGCCAGCAGTGAGACTGCCAAACCTGTACAGCCCCAGCATTTT

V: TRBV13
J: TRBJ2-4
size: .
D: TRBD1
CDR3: CASSAGTGGKDIQYF
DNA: TGTGCCAGCAGCGCCGGGACAGGGGGAAAGGACATTCAGTACTTC

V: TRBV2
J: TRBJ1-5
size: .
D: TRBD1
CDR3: CASGQGGNQPQHF
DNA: TGTGCCAGCGGACAGGGGGGCAATCAGCCCCAGCATTTT

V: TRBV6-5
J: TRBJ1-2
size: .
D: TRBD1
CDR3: CASSYGTGGAYGYTF
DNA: TGTGCCAGCAGTTACGGGACAGGGGGGGCCTATGGCTACACCTTC

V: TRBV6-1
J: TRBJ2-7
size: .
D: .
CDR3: CASSEQVQGLGLYEQYF
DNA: TGTGCCAGCAGTGAACAAGTCCAGGGCCTGGGACTCTACGAGCAGTACTTC

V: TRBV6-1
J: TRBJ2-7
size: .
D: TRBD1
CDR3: CASSADRGRIEQYF
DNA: TGTGCCAGCAGTGCCGACAGGGGTAGGATCGAGCAGTACTTC

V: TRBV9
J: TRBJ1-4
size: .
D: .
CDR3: CASSVGDSWGKLFF
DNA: TGTGCCAGCAGCGTAGGCGACAGCTGGGGAAAACTGTTTTTT

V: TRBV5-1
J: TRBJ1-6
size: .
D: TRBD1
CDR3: CASSPRQGVVEPLHF
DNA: TGCGCCAGCAGCCCCCGACAGGGGGTCGTGGAACCCCTCCACTTT

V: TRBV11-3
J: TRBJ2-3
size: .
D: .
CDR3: CASSLGGVADTQYF
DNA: TGTGCCAGCAGCTTAGGAGGCGTGGCAGATACGCAGTATTTT

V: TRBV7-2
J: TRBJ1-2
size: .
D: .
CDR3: CASSADPGGGYTF
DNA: TGTGCCAGCAGCGCGGACCCAGGTGGCGGCTACACCTTC

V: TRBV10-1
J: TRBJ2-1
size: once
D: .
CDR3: CASSESGEQFF
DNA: TGCGCCAGCAGTGAGTCTGGGGAGCAGTTCTTC

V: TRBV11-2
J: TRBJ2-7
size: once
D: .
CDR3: CASSFRIAYEQYF
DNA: TGTGCCAGCAGCTTCAGGATAGCCTACGAGCAGTACTTC

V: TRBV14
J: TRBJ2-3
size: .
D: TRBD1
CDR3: CASSQGGTGIGDTQYF
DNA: TGTGCCAGCAGCCAGGGCGGGACAGGGATCGGAGATACGCAGTATTTT

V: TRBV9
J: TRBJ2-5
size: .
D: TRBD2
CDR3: CASSVASGGEETQYF
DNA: TGTGCCAGCAGCGTTGCTAGCGGAGGGGAAGAGACCCAGTACTTC

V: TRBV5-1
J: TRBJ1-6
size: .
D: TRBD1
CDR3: CASSLYRGSPLHF
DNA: TGCGCCAGCAGCTTGTACAGGGGTTCACCCCTCCACTTT

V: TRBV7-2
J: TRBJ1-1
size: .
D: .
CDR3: CASSPERGNTEAFF
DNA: TGTGCCAGCAGCCCCGAACGGGGGAACACTGAAGCTTTCTTT

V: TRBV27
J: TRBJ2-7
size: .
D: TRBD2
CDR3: CASSLSGLAGDLYEQYF
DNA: TGTGCCAGCAGTCTCTCTGGACTAGCGGGGGACCTATACGAGCAGTACTTC

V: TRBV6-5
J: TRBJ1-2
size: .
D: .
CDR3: CASSSGVGNYGYTF
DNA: TGTGCCAGCAGTTCAGGTGTCGGAAACTATGGCTACACCTTC

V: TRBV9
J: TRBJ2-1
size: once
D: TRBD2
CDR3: CASSGPRLAGATNEQFF
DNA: TGTGCCAGCAGCGGACCTAGACTAGCGGGGGCGACCAATGAGCAGTTCTTC

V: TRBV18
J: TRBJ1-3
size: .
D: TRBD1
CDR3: CASSRTGRQGAQAGNTIYF
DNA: TGTGCCAGCTCCCGCACGGGTCGACAGGGGGCACAGGCTGGAAACACCATATATTTT

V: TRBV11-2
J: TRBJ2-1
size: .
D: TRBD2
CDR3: CASQRLAGGSYNEQFF
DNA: TGTGCCAGCCAGAGACTAGCGGGGGGCTCCTACAATGAGCAGTTCTTC

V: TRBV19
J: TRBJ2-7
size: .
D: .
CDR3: CASSPGRYLYEQYF
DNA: TGTGCCAGTAGTCCCGGGCGGTATTTATACGAGCAGTACTTC